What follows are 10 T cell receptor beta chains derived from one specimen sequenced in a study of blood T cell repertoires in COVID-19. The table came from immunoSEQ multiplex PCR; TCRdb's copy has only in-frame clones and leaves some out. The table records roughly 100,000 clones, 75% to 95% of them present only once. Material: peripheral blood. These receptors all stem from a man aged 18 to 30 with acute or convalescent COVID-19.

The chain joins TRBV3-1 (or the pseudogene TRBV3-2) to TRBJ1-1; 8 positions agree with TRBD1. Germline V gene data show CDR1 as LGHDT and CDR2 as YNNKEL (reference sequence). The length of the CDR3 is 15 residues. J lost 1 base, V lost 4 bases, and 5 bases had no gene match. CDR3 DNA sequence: TGTGCCAGCAGCCCCGGACAGGGACCGAACACTGAAGCTTTCTTT. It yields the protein CASSPGQGPNTEAFF.

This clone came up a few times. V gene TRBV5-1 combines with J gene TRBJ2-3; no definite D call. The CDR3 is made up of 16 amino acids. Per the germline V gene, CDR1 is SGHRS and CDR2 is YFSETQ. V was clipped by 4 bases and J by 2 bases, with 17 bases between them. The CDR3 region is CASSRSTQSPTDTQYF. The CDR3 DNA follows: TGCGCCAGCAGCCGTTCTACTCAAAGCCCCACAGATACGCAGTATTTT.

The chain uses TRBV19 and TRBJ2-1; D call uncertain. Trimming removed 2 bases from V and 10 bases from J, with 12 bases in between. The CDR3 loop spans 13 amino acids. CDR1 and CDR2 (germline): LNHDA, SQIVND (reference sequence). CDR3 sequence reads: CASSILSSAEQFF. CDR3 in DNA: TGTGCCAGTAGTATATTATCTTCAGCGGAGCAGTTCTTC.

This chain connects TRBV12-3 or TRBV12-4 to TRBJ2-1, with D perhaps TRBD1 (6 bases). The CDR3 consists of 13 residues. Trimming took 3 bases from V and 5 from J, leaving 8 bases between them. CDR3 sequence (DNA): TGTGCCAGCAGTTTGTACAGGGACAATGAGCAGTTCTTC. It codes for CASSLYRDNEQFF.

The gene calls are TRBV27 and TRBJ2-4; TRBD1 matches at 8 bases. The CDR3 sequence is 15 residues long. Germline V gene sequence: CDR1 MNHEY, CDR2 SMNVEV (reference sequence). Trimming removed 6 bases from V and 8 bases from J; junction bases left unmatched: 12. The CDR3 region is CASSSDSGTGHIQYF. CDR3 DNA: TGTGCCAGCAGCTCAGACTCCGGGACAGGCCACATTCAGTACTTC.

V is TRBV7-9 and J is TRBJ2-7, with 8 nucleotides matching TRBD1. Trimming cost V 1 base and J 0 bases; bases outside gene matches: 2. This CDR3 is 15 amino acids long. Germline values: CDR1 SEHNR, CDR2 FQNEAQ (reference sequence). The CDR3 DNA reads TGTGCCAGCAGCTTAGTAACAGGGGGCTCCTACGAGCAGTACTTC. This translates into CASSLVTGGSYEQYF.

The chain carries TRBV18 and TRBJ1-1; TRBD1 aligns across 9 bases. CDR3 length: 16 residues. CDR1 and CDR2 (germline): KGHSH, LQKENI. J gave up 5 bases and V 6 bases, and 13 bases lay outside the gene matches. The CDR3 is CASSPTERQGGTEAFF. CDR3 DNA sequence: TGTGCCAGCTCGCCCACCGAAAGACAGGGGGGGACTGAAGCTTTCTTT.

CDR3 DNA: TGTGCCTGGAGTGCCGGGATGAACTATGGCTACACCTTC. This encodes CAWSAGMNYGYTF. J is TRBJ1-2 and V is TRBV30; D not certain. V lost 1 base, J lost 2 bases, and 8 bases lay in between. The CDR3 spans 13 residues. The V gene's germline CDR1 is GTSNPN and CDR2 SVGIG (reference sequence).

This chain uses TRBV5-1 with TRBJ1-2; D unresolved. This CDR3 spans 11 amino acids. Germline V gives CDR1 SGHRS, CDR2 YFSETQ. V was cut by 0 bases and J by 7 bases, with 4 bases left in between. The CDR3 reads CASSLDSGYTF. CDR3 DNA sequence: TGCGCCAGCAGCTTGGACAGTGGCTACACCTTC.

The CDR3 region is CASSQARTGMGEQYF. In DNA, the CDR3 is TGTGCCAGCAGCCAAGCCAGGACAGGAATGGGCGAGCAGTACTTC. This chain connects TRBV4-2 to TRBJ2-7; 7 bases are shared with TRBD1. After removal of 1 base from V and 6 bases from J, the junction contained 9 bases not matched to a gene. Germline values: CDR1 LGHNA, CDR2 YNFKEQ. The CDR3 loop spans 15 amino acids.